Presented here are 4 T cell receptor beta chains from one specimen sequenced in a study of cytomegalovirus exposure and HLA in healthy donors. Sequencing was performed with immunoSEQ multiplex PCR; in TCRdb, only in-frame clones are kept and a portion is missing. The sample carries under 300,000 clones, around 87% recorded once. What was sequenced was PBMCs. Every receptor here comes from a woman aged 30 to 39 in good health and CMV-seropositive.

This chain uses TRBV7-2 with TRBJ2-7, with D uncertain. The CDR3 consists of 14 residues. In germline, CDR1 is SGHTA, CDR2 FQGNSA. Trimming stripped 6 bases from V and 4 bases from J, with 16 bases between. CDR3 nucleotides: TGTGCCAGCAGGCCCCTTTATCCAGATTACGAGCAGTACTTC. This sequence encodes CASRPLYPDYEQYF. Complete variable domain (other parts from reference TRBV7-2 and TRBJ2-7): GAGVSQSPSNKVTEKGKDVELRCDPISGHTALYWYRQSLGQGLEFLIYFQGNSAPDKSGLPSDRFSAERTGGSVSTLTIQRTQQEDSAVYLCASRPLYPDYEQYFGPGTRLTVT.

The genes are TRBV5-1 and TRBJ2-3, with 10 bases aligning to TRBD2. The CDR3 length is 19 residues. With 2 bases clipped from V and 3 bases from J, the junction kept 15 bases outside the gene matches. Germline CDR1 and CDR2: SGHRS and YFSETQ. The CDR3 bases are TGCGCCAGCAGCTTCCAGACTAGCGGGTCCCGTAGGTGGACAGATACGCAGTATTTT. It yields the protein CASSFQTSGSRRWTDTQYF.

The genes are TRBV5-1 and TRBJ2-5, with a possible D match to TRBD1 (6 bases). CDR3 length: 15 amino acids. The V gene lost 4 bases and the J gene lost 2 bases, with 15 bases spanning the gap. CDR1 and CDR2 (germline): SGHRS, YFSETQ. CDR3 in DNA: TGCGCCAGCAGCATGGGGGCGCGAGAACAAGAGACCCAGTACTTC. Translated: CASSMGAREQETQYF.

This chain uses TRBV10-3 with TRBJ1-1; 7 positions agree with TRBD1. V shed 6 bases and J 2 bases; nucleotides not matched to a gene: 9. Per the germline V gene, CDR1 is ENHRY and CDR2 is SYGVKD. The CDR3 contains 15 residues. The CDR3 DNA sequence: TGTGCCATCAGCGAGGCAGGGGGATTAAACACTGAAGCTTTCTTT. This codes for CAISEAGGLNTEAFF.